This T cell receptor (beta chain) was obtained from a study of T cells after yellow fever vaccination. Per the germline V gene, CDR1 is SGHNT and CDR2 is YYREEE (reference sequence). CDR3 length: 15 amino acids. Trimming pared 0 bases from V and 5 bases from J, leaving 15 bases between. This clonotype appeared many times. TCRdb processed the 5' RACE reads anew with MiXCR; each CDR3 protein has one entry. The sample shows about 320,000 distinct CDR3 sequences, approximately 4.3% of them seen only once. This receptor was taken from a man aged 18 to 35 who received the YFV17D yellow fever vaccine. Sequencing was performed on PBMCs, taken 15 days after the yellow fever booster vaccination. The rearrangement links TRBV5-4 to TRBJ2-7; D is perhaps TRBD2 (7 bases). The CDR3 DNA reads TGTGCCAGCAGCTTGGCGGGGGGACAAGGCCACGAGCAGTACTTC. Translating it yields CASSLAGGQGHEQYF.